Listed below are T cell receptor beta chains from one sample, sequenced in a study of CD8 T cells in Susac syndrome. TCRdb re-analysed the immunoSEQ multiplex PCR reads in MiXCR, keeping a single row per CDR3 protein. The sample holds about 250,000 distinct CDR3 sequences, about 94% seen once. Input material: CD4+ T cells from PBMCs. The receptors stem from a human donor with multiple sclerosis. The CDR3 runs from the conserved cysteine through the conserved F or W. Fields, in order: D gene, J gene, V gene, clone size, CDR3 DNA, CDR3 protein. The D gene is left open where the match is weak. Only some rows state a clone size, as once, few, many or a class for expanded clones.

D gene: NA
J gene: TRBJ1-5
V gene: TRBV19
clone size: NA
CDR3 DNA: TGTGCCAGTAGTATAGTAGGACAGCCGAATCAGCCCCAGCATTTT
CDR3 protein: CASSIVGQPNQPQHF

D gene: TRBD1
J gene: TRBJ2-7
V gene: TRBV29-1
clone size: few
CDR3 DNA: TGCAGCGCCGTAACGACAGGGGCCTACGAGCAGTACTTC
CDR3 protein: CSAVTTGAYEQYF

D gene: NA
J gene: TRBJ2-5
V gene: TRBV18
clone size: NA
CDR3 DNA: TGTGCCAGCTCACCACCTCTCCTGGGGAAAGAGACCCAGTACTTC
CDR3 protein: CASSPPLLGKETQYF

D gene: TRBD2
J gene: TRBJ2-4
V gene: TRBV2
clone size: NA
CDR3 DNA: TGTGCCAGCAGCCCGGGACTAGCGGTAAACATTCAGTACTTC
CDR3 protein: CASSPGLAVNIQYF

D gene: NA
J gene: TRBJ1-4
V gene: TRBV4-2
clone size: NA
CDR3 DNA: TGTGCCAGCAGCCAAGGATGGGAACAGACCACTAATGAAAAACTGTTTTTT
CDR3 protein: CASSQGWEQTTNEKLFF

D gene: NA
J gene: TRBJ2-7
V gene: TRBV3-1
clone size: NA
CDR3 DNA: TGTGCCAGCGCCCGGCGGGGGCTAAGCTCCTACGAGCAGTACTTC
CDR3 protein: CASARRGLSSYEQYF

D gene: NA
J gene: TRBJ1-5
V gene: TRBV5-6
clone size: NA
CDR3 DNA: TGTGCCAGCAGCTCCCGACAGGCCCACATGAGTAATCAGCATTTT
CDR3 protein: CASSSRQAHMSNQHF

D gene: TRBD2
J gene: TRBJ2-1
V gene: TRBV2
clone size: NA
CDR3 DNA: TGTGCCAGCAGTGAAGCGCTTGGCGGGGGGTTGGGTGAGCAGTTCTTC
CDR3 protein: CASSEALGGGLGEQFF

D gene: TRBD2
J gene: TRBJ2-5
V gene: TRBV9
clone size: NA
CDR3 DNA: TGTGCCAGCAGCGTAAGCGGGGGGGCCTGGGAGACCCAGTACTTC
CDR3 protein: CASSVSGGAWETQYF

D gene: TRBD1
J gene: TRBJ2-2
V gene: TRBV3-1
clone size: NA
CDR3 DNA: TGTGCCTGCACCGGGACAGGGGACACCGGGGAGCTGTTTTTT
CDR3 protein: CACTGTGDTGELFF

D gene: NA
J gene: TRBJ2-1
V gene: TRBV20-1
clone size: NA
CDR3 DNA: TGCAGTGCCTCACCAGGGGGGACCGTGGGCTACAATGAGCAGTTCTTC
CDR3 protein: CSASPGGTVGYNEQFF

D gene: NA
J gene: TRBJ1-6
V gene: TRBV14
clone size: NA
CDR3 DNA: TGTGCCAGCAGCCAACGCACGGGTTGGCAATCACCCCTCCACTTT
CDR3 protein: CASSQRTGWQSPLHF

D gene: NA
J gene: TRBJ1-4
V gene: TRBV29-1
clone size: NA
CDR3 DNA: TGCAGCATATCGCTCGGGGGCCGGGAAAAACTGTTTTTT
CDR3 protein: CSISLGGREKLFF

D gene: NA
J gene: TRBJ2-3
V gene: TRBV27
clone size: NA
CDR3 DNA: TGTGCCAGCAGTTTACGCGGGGGCACAGATACGCAGTATTTT
CDR3 protein: CASSLRGGTDTQYF

D gene: NA
J gene: TRBJ2-1
V gene: TRBV29-1
clone size: NA
CDR3 DNA: TGCAGCGTTGAAGCTGGGGGAGCTGAGCAGTTCTTC
CDR3 protein: CSVEAGGAEQFF

D gene: NA
J gene: TRBJ2-1
V gene: TRBV27
clone size: once
CDR3 DNA: TGTGCCAGCAGTCCAGGGTCAATGCGGACAAACTACAATGAGCAGTTCTTC
CDR3 protein: CASSPGSMRTNYNEQFF

D gene: NA
J gene: TRBJ2-2
V gene: TRBV6-5
clone size: NA
CDR3 DNA: TGTGCCAGCAGTTACTCGATTAATGGGGTCGGGGAGCTGTTTTTT
CDR3 protein: CASSYSINGVGELFF

D gene: NA
J gene: TRBJ1-5
V gene: TRBV12-3/TRBV12-4
clone size: NA
CDR3 DNA: TGTGCCAGCACCCCTGGCGTGAGCAATCAGCCCCAGCATTTT
CDR3 protein: CASTPGVSNQPQHF

D gene: NA
J gene: TRBJ1-4
V gene: TRBV29-1
clone size: NA
CDR3 DNA: TGCAGCGTTGAAGAACCGGGGTCTAATGAAAAACTGTTTTTT
CDR3 protein: CSVEEPGSNEKLFF

D gene: NA
J gene: TRBJ2-3
V gene: TRBV5-1
clone size: NA
CDR3 DNA: TGCGCCAGCAGCTTGGAATGGTCCAGCACAGATACGCAGTATTTT
CDR3 protein: CASSLEWSSTDTQYF

D gene: TRBD1
J gene: TRBJ1-2
V gene: TRBV29-1
clone size: NA
CDR3 DNA: TGCAGCGTTAATCGAGACAGGGGGAGCTATGGTGGTGGCTACACCTTC
CDR3 protein: CSVNRDRGSYGGGYTF

D gene: NA
J gene: TRBJ1-5
V gene: TRBV15
clone size: NA
CDR3 DNA: TGTGCCACCAGCAGAGATCGGCGGGACAATCAGCCCCAGCATTTT
CDR3 protein: CATSRDRRDNQPQHF

D gene: TRBD2
J gene: TRBJ2-3
V gene: TRBV7-8
clone size: NA
CDR3 DNA: TGTGCCAGCAGCTTAAGGGGACTAGGTTTTCGCCCAGATACGCAGTATTTT
CDR3 protein: CASSLRGLGFRPDTQYF

D gene: NA
J gene: TRBJ2-5
V gene: TRBV28
clone size: NA
CDR3 DNA: TGTGCCAGCAGTCCTACCGCCCCAGAGACCCAGTACTTC
CDR3 protein: CASSPTAPETQYF

D gene: TRBD2
J gene: TRBJ2-5
V gene: TRBV12-3/TRBV12-4
clone size: NA
CDR3 DNA: TGTGCCAGCAGTCCAAGGACTAGCGGGGGTCCGGGGACCCAGTACTTC
CDR3 protein: CASSPRTSGGPGTQYF

D gene: NA
J gene: TRBJ1-5
V gene: TRBV3-1
clone size: NA
CDR3 DNA: TGTGCCAGCAGCTGGGACATCAATCAGCCCCAGCATTTT
CDR3 protein: CASSWDINQPQHF

D gene: TRBD2
J gene: TRBJ2-3
V gene: TRBV20-1
clone size: NA
CDR3 DNA: TGCAGTGCTAGAGTAGCGGGGGGGCCCAATACGCAGTATTTT
CDR3 protein: CSARVAGGPNTQYF

D gene: NA
J gene: TRBJ2-2
V gene: TRBV18
clone size: NA
CDR3 DNA: TGTGCCAGCTCACCACTCCAGAACACCGGGGAGCTGTTTTTT
CDR3 protein: CASSPLQNTGELFF

D gene: NA
J gene: TRBJ1-2
V gene: TRBV28
clone size: NA
CDR3 DNA: TGTGCCAGCAGTTCCCGCCAGGACGGCTACACCTTC
CDR3 protein: CASSSRQDGYTF